What follows are 18 T cell receptor beta chains derived from one specimen sequenced in a study of Graves' ophthalmopathy and Graves' hyperthyroidism. Amplified material comprised TCR beta CDR3 regions derived from RNA transcripts. First-round RT-PCR employed HTBI primers, with a second-round multiplex PCR after it. TCRdb ran MiXCR on the multiplex PCR reads and lists one entry per CDR3 protein. The profile covers more than 150,000 distinct CDR3 sequences, with less than 45% appearing a single time and about 6% taken by the ten largest. Sequenced input: peripheral blood. Receptor source: a woman in her 40s with Graves' ophthalmopathy.

This clonotype was picked up many times. V is TRBV4-2 and J is TRBJ1-2; D is unclear. The germline V gene encodes CDR1 LGHNA and CDR2 YNFKEQ. The V gene lost 4 bases and the J gene lost 4 bases, with 16 bases spanning the gap. This CDR3 spans 15 amino acids. In nucleotides, the CDR3 is TGTGCCAGCAGCCTGGGCAATGCAATTGTCTATGGCTACACCTTC. It translates to CASSLGNAIVYGYTF.

CDR3 loop: CAWSVRAGNQETQYF. The CDR3 DNA sequence: TGTGCCTGGAGTGTACGGGCGGGAAACCAAGAGACCCAGTACTTC. The chain has TRBV30 and TRBJ2-5, with D possibly being TRBD2 (6 bases). Germline CDR1 is GTSNPN and CDR2 is SVGIG (reference sequence). The CDR3 length is 15 residues. The V gene lost 0 bases and the J gene lost 0 bases, with 11 bases spanning the gap.

The rearrangement uses TRBV6-1 and TRBJ2-7, with 7 bases aligning to TRBD1. Germline lookup yields CDR1 MNHNS and CDR2 SASEGT. Losses at the gene ends were 6 bases for V and 2 bases for J; bases not matched to a gene: 7. This CDR3 spans 14 amino acids. CDR3 coding DNA: TGTGCCAGCAGGTCAGGGACAGAGCCCTACGAGCAGTACTTC. Translated: CASRSGTEPYEQYF.

Ten or more counts support this clonotype. V gene TRBV30 combines with J gene TRBJ1-1, with 9 nucleotides matching TRBD1. The CDR3 is 16 amino acids. In germline, CDR1 is GTSNPN, CDR2 SVGIG (reference sequence). V lost 4 bases and J lost 3; bases outside the gene matches: 12. CDR3 protein: CAWTKNLRDRDTEAFF. The CDR3 coding sequence is TGTGCCTGGACCAAGAACCTCCGGGACAGGGACACTGAAGCTTTCTTT.

This clonotype was seen ten or more times. A much larger clonotype is one base distant, so this may be a read error. The J gene is TRBJ1-1, the V gene TRBV28, with 8 bases that match TRBD1. The CDR3 is made up of 13 amino acids. Losses at the gene ends were 8 bases for V and 3 bases for J; bases not matched to a gene: 5. CDR1 and CDR2 from the germline V gene are MDHEN and SYDVKM. The CDR3 sequence: CASGQGTDTEAFF. CDR3 sequence (DNA): TGTGCCAGCGGACAGGGTACGGACACTGAAGCTTTCTTT.

The chain uses TRBV6-1 and TRBJ2-2; the D is unclear. CDR3 length equals 14 residues. Germline V gene sequence: CDR1 MNHNS, CDR2 SASEGT. The V end was cut by 7 bases, the J end by 4 bases, with 13 bases between. CDR3 nucleotides: TGTGCCAGCAATATTGGCGTGTCCACCGGGGAGCTGTTTTTT. It yields the protein CASNIGVSTGELFF.

This clonotype was observed many times. The chain uses TRBV27 and TRBJ2-7; 8 bases line up with TRBD1. Per germline, CDR1 MNHEY and CDR2 SMNVEV (reference sequence). J gave up 2 bases and V 5 bases, and 5 bases lay outside the gene matches. The CDR3 contains 14 residues. CDR3 sequence (DNA): TGTGCCAGCAGTCCGCAGGGGGCCCCCTACGAGCAGTACTTC. The encoded protein is CASSPQGAPYEQYF.

This clonotype was counted ten times or more. The chain uses TRBV10-3 and TRBJ1-1; D perhaps matches TRBD1 (6 bases). Trimming shortened V by 7 bases and J by 1 base, and 10 bases separated the two germline ends. From germline, CDR1 is ENHRY and CDR2 SYGVKD. The CDR3 has 13 residues. CDR3 nucleotides: TGTGCCATCAATCAGGGGAAGAACACTGAAGCTTTCTTT. It encodes CAINQGKNTEAFF.

There are many counts of this clonotype. J is TRBJ1-6 and V is TRBV14, with a possible D match to TRBD1 (6 bases). This CDR3 has 15 residues. The V end lost 2 bases, the J end lost 14 bases, and 19 bases lay between the germline ends. Germline V gene data show CDR1 as SGHDN and CDR2 as FVKESK. The chain's CDR3 is CASSQQGSTLHTLHF. The CDR3 DNA reads TGTGCCAGCAGCCAACAGGGGTCGACCCTCCATACCCTCCACTTT. The whole variable domain, remainder taken from reference TRBV14 and TRBJ1-6, is EAGVTQFPSHSVIEKGQTVTLRCDPISGHDNLYWYRRVMGKEIKFLLHFVKESKQDESGMPNNRFLAERTGGTYSTLKVQPAELEDSGVYFCASSQQGSTLHTLHFGNGTRLTVT.

Ten or more counts support this clonotype. CDR3 loop: CASRGPGRWTQYF. DNA for the CDR3: TGTGCCAGTAGAGGACCGGGCCGGTGGACCCAGTACTTC. J is TRBJ2-5 and V is TRBV19; unclear D gene. The CDR3 is 13 residues long. V lost 6 bases and J 7 bases, leaving 15 bases between the germline ends. In germline, CDR1 is LNHDA, CDR2 SQIVND (reference sequence). Together with reference TRBV19 and TRBJ2-5, the CDR3 gives the full variable domain: DGGITQSPKYLFRKEGQNVTLSCEQNLNHDAMYWYRQDPGQGLRLIYYSQIVNDFQKGDIAEGYSVSREKKESFPLTVTSAQKNPTAFYLCASRGPGRWTQYFGPGTRLLVL.

This clonotype was seen many times. The rearrangement uses TRBV20-1 and TRBJ1-1; D ambiguous. Germline V gives CDR1 DFQATT, CDR2 SNEGSKA (reference sequence). The CDR3 sequence is 11 residues long. V dropped 8 bases and J dropped 1 base, with 8 bases sitting between them. This CDR3 reads CSRVKNTEAFF. In DNA form, the CDR3 reads TGCAGTAGGGTTAAGAACACTGAAGCTTTCTTT.

This clonotype was seen many times. The rearrangement links TRBV27 to TRBJ2-6, with TRBD1 matching over 9 bases. V gave up 10 bases and J gave up 0 bases; unmatched junction bases: 10. This CDR3 contains 17 residues. Germline V gene data show CDR1 as MNHEY and CDR2 as SMNVEV (reference sequence). The CDR3 loop is CAIPPGQGSSGANVLTF. The CDR3 nucleotides read TGTGCCATACCCCCGGGACAGGGTAGCTCTGGGGCCAACGTCCTGACTTTC.

The table lists this clonotype with many counts. The gene calls are TRBV27 and TRBJ2-5; the match to TRBD1 covers 8 bases. The CDR3 has 14 residues. V was clipped by 6 bases and J by 5 bases; unmatched bases: 8. In germline, CDR1 is MNHEY, CDR2 SMNVEV (reference sequence). The CDR3 spells CASSPGTGQETQYF. CDR3 sequence (DNA): TGTGCCAGCAGCCCAGGGACAGGTCAGGAGACCCAGTACTTC.

The chain is built from TRBV6-2 or TRBV6-3 and TRBJ2-2; TRBD2 is a possible D gene (6 bases). The germline gives CDR1 MNHEY, CDR2 SVGEGT. The CDR3 length is 15 residues. V lost 9 bases and J 3 bases, leaving 17 bases between the germline ends. The CDR3 coding sequence is TGTGCCAGTACTACGGGAGTTAGTCACACCGGGGAGCTGTTTTTT. Protein product: CASTTGVSHTGELFF.

This clonotype was detected many times. The genes are TRBV2 and TRBJ1-1, with D perhaps TRBD1 (6 bases). CDR3 length equals 13 residues. The germline CDR1 and CDR2 sequences are SNHLY and FYNNEI. Deletions cut 8 bases from V and 6 bases from J, with 16 bases between. The CDR3 DNA reads TGTGCCAGCGGTAGAAACAGGGACCCTGAAGCTTTCTTT. Translation gives CASGRNRDPEAFF.

The J gene is TRBJ1-2, the V gene TRBV6-5, with TRBD1 matching over 10 bases. The length of the CDR3 is 15 residues. V was clipped by 2 bases and J by 4 bases; unmatched bases: 4. Germline CDR1 MNHEY, CDR2 SVGAGI. CDR3 in amino acids: CASSYDRDRGYGYTF. DNA for the CDR3: TGTGCCAGCAGTTACGACCGGGACAGGGGCTATGGCTACACCTTC.

This clonotype was picked up many times. This sequence joins TRBV6-5 and TRBJ1-2; TRBD1 matches at 7 bases. Germline lookup yields CDR1 MNHEY and CDR2 SVGAGI. The junction had 5 bases not matched to a gene; V was cut back by 2 bases and J by 2 bases. CDR3 length equals 15 residues. CDR3: CASSYVPGGNYGYTF. The CDR3 DNA follows: TGTGCCAGCAGTTACGTCCCAGGGGGAAACTATGGCTACACCTTC.

In this sample, this clonotype turned up a few times. The V and J genes are TRBV6-1 and TRBJ2-5; TRBD1 aligns across 7 bases. Germline trimming cut 5 bases from V and 1 base from J; bases unmatched to any gene: 4. This CDR3 has 14 residues. Germline CDR1 is MNHNS and CDR2 is SASEGT. CDR3 DNA sequence: TGTGCCAGCAGTCCGACAGGGATCCAAGAGACCCAGTACTTC. As protein: CASSPTGIQETQYF.